Listed below are T cell receptor beta chains from one sample, sequenced in a study of molecular identifiers for immune sequencing clone quantification. A single record per CDR3 protein comes from TCRdb applying MiXCR to the PCR reads. The sample holds over 300,000 distinct CDR3 sequences, about 23% seen once. Specimen: naive CD8+ T cells from blood, with Jurkat cell RNA spiked in. The receptors originated from a human donor in good health. Some libraries in this study had Jurkat cell RNA spiked in. The CDR3 runs from the conserved cysteine through the conserved F or W. A D gene is named only where the DNA matches it firmly. Some rows have no size entry. The others give once, few or many, or a class for an expanded clone.

clone size | D gene | J gene | V gene | CDR3 protein | CDR3 DNA
many | - | TRBJ2-5 | TRBV7-9 | CASSLDLMTVQVQETQYF | TGTGCCAGCAGCTTAGATCTTATGACAGTGCAGGTCCAAGAGACCCAGTACTTC
many | TRBD1 | TRBJ1-1 | TRBV4-1 | CASSIGQGAKTEAFF | TGCGCCAGCAGCATAGGACAGGGGGCGAAGACTGAAGCTTTCTTT
many | - | TRBJ2-7 | TRBV19 | CASSIDPSYEQYF | TGTGCCAGTAGTATAGATCCCTCCTACGAGCAGTACTTC
many | - | TRBJ2-3 | TRBV30 | CAWSEQDTQYF | TGTGCCTGGAGTGAACAAGATACGCAGTATTTT
- | - | TRBJ2-5 | TRBV11-2 | CASSLRDSETQYF | TGTGCCAGCAGCTTAAGGGACTCAGAGACCCAGTACTTC
few | - | TRBJ2-3 | TRBV15 | CATSRSNADTQYF | TGTGCCACCAGCAGATCCAATGCAGATACGCAGTATTTT
- | TRBD2 | TRBJ2-7 | TRBV5-1 | CASSTSGGPYEQYF | TGCGCCAGCAGCACAAGCGGGGGACCCTACGAGCAGTACTTC
- | TRBD1 | TRBJ1-4 | TRBV2 | CATLAGGSEKVFF | TGTGCCACCCTGGCAGGGGGCTCTGAAAAAGTGTTTTTT
few | - | TRBJ2-2 | TRBV4-3 | CASSQDKANTGELFF | TGCGCCAGCAGCCAAGATAAGGCGAACACCGGGGAGCTGTTTTTT
few | TRBD1 | TRBJ2-5 | TRBV5-8 | CASSLGTGSGETQYF | TGTGCCAGCAGCTTGGGGACAGGGTCTGGGGAGACCCAGTACTTC
few | - | TRBJ2-6 | TRBV13 | CASSARDFNVLTF | TGTGCCAGCAGCGCCCGGGATTTCAACGTCCTGACTTTC
many | - | TRBJ1-4 | TRBV4-3 | CASSQDSSTNEKLFF | TGCGCCAGCAGCCAAGACTCTTCAACTAATGAAAAACTGTTTTTT
- | - | TRBJ1-1 | TRBV6-4 | CASSEWQRDTEAFF | TGTGCCAGCAGTGAGTGGCAGAGGGACACTGAAGCTTTCTTT
- | - | TRBJ2-3 | TRBV4-2 | CASSQGTGASTDTQYF | TGTGCCAGCAGCCAAGGTACGGGGGCGAGCACAGATACGCAGTATTTT
- | TRBD1 | TRBJ2-1 | TRBV4-3 | CASSQDRLGQGLGRYNEQFF | TGCGCCAGCAGCCAAGATAGGTTGGGACAGGGGCTTGGCAGATACAATGAGCAGTTCTTC
- | TRBD1 | TRBJ1-2 | TRBV6-1 | CASSEAHPYGTGYGYTF | TGTGCCAGCAGTGAAGCACACCCGTACGGGACAGGCTATGGCTACACCTTC
few | - | TRBJ1-5 | TRBV28 | CASSRVLGNQPQHF | TGTGCCAGCAGTAGGGTACTCGGCAATCAGCCCCAGCATTTT
many | TRBD1 | TRBJ2-2 | TRBV28 | CASSTPLRDRDTLNTGELFF | TGTGCCAGCAGTACCCCCCTCCGGGACAGGGACACCTTGAACACCGGGGAGCTGTTTTTT
many | - | TRBJ2-2 | TRBV30 | CAWSGPGSGELFF | TGTGCCTGGAGCGGGCCGGGGTCCGGGGAGCTGTTTTTT
- | - | TRBJ2-7 | TRBV10-3 | CAIRIESQAMNYEQYF | TGTGCCATCAGGATAGAATCGCAGGCCATGAACTACGAGCAGTACTTC
few | - | TRBJ1-1 | TRBV24-1 | CATSDATGGPEAFF | TGTGCCACCAGTGATGCGACAGGCGGGCCTGAAGCTTTCTTT
many | - | TRBJ2-7 | TRBV4-2 | CASSQDIGSYEQYF | TGTGCCAGCAGCCAAGATATCGGATCCTACGAGCAGTACTTC
many | - | TRBJ2-1 | TRBV4-2 | CASSQDGGNEQFF | TGTGCCAGCAGCCAAGATGGGGGCAATGAGCAGTTCTTC
few | TRBD2 | TRBJ2-7 | TRBV28 | CASRPEVAGYEQYF | TGTGCCAGCAGACCCGAGGTAGCGGGGTACGAGCAGTACTTC
many | TRBD2 | TRBJ2-5 | TRBV27 | CASTILAGGQIQETQYF | TGTGCCAGCACCATACTAGCGGGGGGCCAGATACAAGAGACCCAGTACTTC
few | TRBD1 | TRBJ1-1 | TRBV7-9 | CASSLGQGAFSTEAFF | TGTGCCAGCAGCTTGGGACAGGGGGCTTTTAGCACTGAAGCTTTCTTT
many | - | TRBJ1-5 | TRBV28 | CASSFTGTSDHQPQHF | TGTGCCAGCAGTTTTACCGGGACATCCGATCATCAGCCCCAGCATTTT
- | - | TRBJ1-1 | TRBV9 | CACSPTGTPNTEAFF | TGTGCCTGCAGCCCCACCGGGACACCAAACACTGAAGCTTTCTTT
- | TRBD1 | TRBJ2-3 | TRBV27 | CASRLGTASTDTQYF | TGTGCCAGCAGGCTTGGGACAGCTAGCACAGATACGCAGTATTTT
few | TRBD2 | TRBJ2-3 | TRBV7-9 | CASSSPGLAGETDTQYF | TGTGCCAGCAGCTCTCCCGGACTAGCGGGGGAGACAGATACGCAGTATTTT
- | - | TRBJ2-7 | TRBV5-1 | CASSLERGAPYEQYF | TGCGCCAGCAGCTTAGAAAGGGGCGCACCCTACGAGCAGTACTTC
few | TRBD1 | TRBJ1-5 | TRBV14 | CASSHRDRVKNQPQHF | TGTGCCAGCAGCCACCGGGACAGGGTGAAAAATCAGCCCCAGCATTTT
- | - | TRBJ1-1 | TRBV9 | CASSPFLIMNTEAYF | TGTGCCAGCAGCCCATTTCTAATTATGAACACTGAAGCTTACTTT
few | - | TRBJ1-1 | TRBV13 | CASSDRYTEAFF | TGTGCCAGCAGCGACAGGTACACTGAAGCTTTCTTT
- | - | TRBJ2-7 | TRBV6-5 | CASSRIPGASDPYEQYF | TGTGCCAGCAGCCGCATTCCCGGGGCGTCCGACCCCTACGAGCAGTACTTC
many | - | TRBJ2-5 | TRBV20-1 | CSARSPGGQETQYF | TGCAGTGCTAGATCCCCCGGGGGACAAGAGACCCAGTACTTC
few | - | TRBJ1-3 | TRBV27 | CASSPNPGITGNTIYF | TGTGCCAGCAGTCCCAATCCGGGGATAACTGGAAACACCATATATTTT
few | - | TRBJ2-3 | TRBV4-3 | CASSPAPGPRHTDTQYF | TGCGCCAGCAGCCCCGCCCCGGGACCAAGGCACACAGATACGCAGTATTTT
few | - | TRBJ2-5 | TRBV10-3 | CAISDTGIKETQYF | TGTGCCATCAGTGACACCGGGATCAAAGAGACCCAGTACTTC
- | - | TRBJ2-7 | TRBV5-1 | CASSQTDGFFYEQYF | TGCGCCAGCAGCCAGACGGACGGGTTTTTTTACGAGCAGTACTTC
few | TRBD2 | TRBJ2-1 | TRBV24-1 | CATSDFSLAGGDEQFF | TGTGCCACCAGTGATTTTAGCCTAGCGGGAGGAGATGAGCAGTTCTTC
- | - | TRBJ1-1 | TRBV6-2/TRBV6-3 | CASVGSILVEAFF | TGTGCCAGCGTGGGCAGTATCTTGGTGGAAGCTTTCTTT
- | - | TRBJ1-4 | TRBV7-9 | CASSPPPGLNEKLFF | TGTGCCAGCAGTCCCCCACCGGGGCTGAATGAAAAACTGTTTTTT
many | - | TRBJ2-3 | TRBV5-1 | CASKSKGTTDTQYF | TGCGCCAGCAAGAGCAAGGGTACAACAGATACGCAGTATTTT
many | TRBD1 | TRBJ1-1 | TRBV7-9 | CASSLAGTVEAFF | TGTGCCAGCAGCTTAGCGGGGACAGTTGAAGCTTTCTTT